These 10 T cell receptor beta chains were sequenced from one sample in a study of OX40 agonist ivuxolimab in advanced cancers. Assay used: immunoSEQ multiplex PCR; TCRdb lists only in-frame clones, some missing. The repertoire has approximately 46,000 clones, approximately 91% of them found once; the top ten carry 18%. The sequencing here drew on CD4+ or CD8+ T cells sorted from blood, taken in a trial of the OX40 agonist ivuxolimab. The receptors here all came from an adult with an advanced solid tumor such as melanoma, head and neck, liver or kidney cancer.

The chain combines TRBV4-1 with TRBJ2-3; D remains ambiguous. This CDR3 contains 16 residues. V lost 0 bases to trimming and J lost 2 bases, with 12 bases between them. Germline V gene lookup returns CDR1 MGHRA and CDR2 YSYEKL. The CDR3: CASSQDSRRYTDTQYF. DNA of the CDR3: TGCGCCAGCAGCCAAGATTCAAGGCGGTACACAGATACGCAGTATTTT.

The CDR3 nucleotides are TGTGCCAGCGGGGGGTACGAGCAGTACTTC. Translation gives CASGGYEQYF. The J gene is TRBJ2-5, the V gene TRBV7-9, with D perhaps matching TRBD2 (6 bases). The better agreement between TRBJ2-7 and the DNA end casts doubt on the J call. This CDR3 comprises 10 residues. Germline V lookup: CDR1 SEHNR, CDR2 FQNEAQ (reference sequence).

The chain carries TRBV9 and TRBJ2-3, with TRBD2 identical over 7 bases. With 0 bases clipped from V and 2 bases from J, the junction kept 3 bases outside the gene matches. The CDR3 is 15 residues long. CDR1 is SGDLS, CDR2 YYNGEE, per germline. The CDR3 spells CASSVAGGNTDTQYF. Written as DNA, the CDR3 is TGTGCCAGCAGCGTAGCGGGGGGAAACACAGATACGCAGTATTTT.

This chain connects TRBV4-1 to TRBJ2-7; D gene ambiguous. The CDR3 runs to 15 residues. V was shortened by 2 bases and J by 3 bases, with 14 bases between the two germline ends. Germline assignment: CDR1 MGHRA and CDR2 YSYEKL. CDR3 in amino acids: CASSQMADFDYEQYF. CDR3 nucleotide sequence: TGCGCCAGCAGCCAAATGGCCGACTTTGACTACGAGCAGTACTTC.

The rearrangement uses TRBV19 and TRBJ2-7; D gene unclear. Germline CDR1 is LNHDA and CDR2 is SQIVND (reference sequence). This CDR3 has 11 residues. V lost 5 bases, J lost 6 bases, and 8 bases lay in between. CDR3 in DNA: TGTGCCAGTAGTGACCACTTCGAGCAGTACTTC. This translates into CASSDHFEQYF.

The V and J genes are TRBV7-9 and TRBJ2-7; no definite D call. Germline V gene data show CDR1 as SEHNR and CDR2 as FQNEAQ (reference sequence). The CDR3 is 13 amino acids. The V end lost 5 bases, the J end lost 6 bases, and 14 bases lay between the germline ends. CDR3 residues: CASSRPERSEQYV. The CDR3 nucleotides read TGTGCCAGCAGCCGGCCGGAGAGGTCCGAGCAGTACGTC.

J is TRBJ2-1 and V is TRBV7-6, with D possibly being TRBD1 (7 bases). The CDR3 covers 16 residues. Germline-derived CDR1 and CDR2 are SGHVS and FNYEAQ. The ends were cut back, 0 bases at V and 7 bases at J, with 16 bases in the middle. The CDR3 DNA follows: TGTGCCAGCAGCTTAGCCCCGTGGGCAGGGGGGAATGAGCAGTTCTTC. Its translation is CASSLAPWAGGNEQFF. Full variable domain (missing parts from reference TRBV7-6 and TRBJ2-1): GAGVSQSPRYKVTKRGQDVALRCDPISGHVSLYWYRQALGQGPEFLTYFNYEAQQDKSGLPNDRFSAERPEGSISTLTIQRTEQRDSAMYRCASSLAPWAGGNEQFFGPGTRLTVL.

The chain joins TRBV30 to TRBJ1-5; D unclear. There are 15 residues in the CDR3. Germline CDR1 GTSNPN, CDR2 SVGIG (reference sequence). V was shortened by 0 bases and J by 2 bases, with 11 bases between the two germline ends. The CDR3 coding sequence is TGTGCCTGGAGTGTAAGCGTCAATGGCAATCAGCCCCAGCATTTT. Translating gives CAWSVSVNGNQPQHF.

The J gene is TRBJ1-2, the V gene TRBV15; 9 nucleotides align to TRBD1. V lost 1 base to trimming and J lost 8 bases; unmatched junction nucleotides: 8. The CDR3 runs 15 residues. Germline values: CDR1 LNHNV, CDR2 YYDKDF (reference sequence). Here the CDR3 reads CATSRVSGTGYGYTF. For the CDR3, the DNA is TGTGCCACCAGCAGAGTGTCCGGGACAGGGTACGGCTACACCTTC.

This clone was detected once. CDR3 nucleotides: TGTGCCAGCAGCTTGGAGGCGGGCTACGAGCAGTACTTC. It encodes CASSLEAGYEQYF. The chain employs TRBV5-6 and TRBJ2-7; the D gene is possibly TRBD2 (5 bases). Trimming stripped 0 bases from V and 3 bases from J, with 7 bases between. This CDR3 spans 13 amino acids. Germline V gene lookup returns CDR1 SGHDT and CDR2 YYEEEE. The full variable domain, completed using reference TRBV5-6 and TRBJ2-7, is DAGVTQSPTHLIKTRGQQVTLRCSPKSGHDTVSWYQQALGQGPQFIFQYYEEEERQRGNFPDRFSGHQFPNYSSELNVNALLLGDSALYLCASSLEAGYEQYFGPGTRLTVT.